This T cell receptor beta chain was recovered during a study of metastatic and nonmetastatic thyroid tumors. This clone is labeled as medium-sized. With MiXCR, TCRdb called clones anew from the PCR reads. The sample shows 6,600 or so clones, around 29% of them seen only once. CDR1 and CDR2 from the germline V gene are LNHDA and SQIVND (reference sequence). V lost 1 base, J lost 4 bases, and 3 bases stayed unmatched. CDR3 length: 15 residues. Thyroid surgery was performed in patients who had received no treatment beforehand. V is TRBV19 and J is TRBJ2-5; 10 bases are shared with TRBD2. This sequence was found in a male donor with papillary thyroid cancer or a benign thyroid nodule (not recorded which). Some clones in this sample may be carry-over from other donors' samples. Sequenced material: adjacent normal tissue. The CDR3 region is CASSIGLAGGETQYF. Here the CDR3 DNA reads TGTGCCAGTAGTATAGGACTAGCGGGCGGAGAGACCCAGTACTTC.